A single sample is the source of the 14 T cell receptor beta chains below, sequenced in a study of OX40 agonist ivuxolimab in advanced cancers. TCRdb's table, derived via immunoSEQ multiplex PCR, lists solely in-frame clones and lacks some. Among some 67,000 clones listed, 85% were seen once. The sequenced sample was CD4+ or CD8+ T cells sorted from blood, obtained in a trial of the OX40 agonist ivuxolimab. Receptors originate from an adult with an advanced solid tumor such as melanoma, head and neck, liver or kidney cancer.

The chain couples TRBV18 to TRBJ2-3; no definite D call. Trimming pared 3 bases from V and 7 bases from J, leaving 11 bases between. This CDR3 is built from 13 residues. Looked up from germline, CDR1 is KGHSH and CDR2 is LQKENI. The CDR3 nucleotides are TGTGCCAGCTCACCCCCCATATTGAATACGCAGTATTTT. Translated: CASSPPILNTQYF.

The genes are TRBV4-2 and TRBJ2-7; 8 positions agree with TRBD1. From germline, CDR1 is LGHNA and CDR2 YNFKEQ. Unmatched junction bases numbered 4, after V lost 4 bases and J lost 2 bases. The CDR3 length is 14 residues. This chain's CDR3 is CASSPAGGTYEQYF. The CDR3 DNA sequence: TGTGCCAGCAGCCCCGCAGGGGGCACCTACGAGCAGTACTTC.

V is TRBV7-9 and J is TRBJ2-2, with 7 nucleotides matching TRBD2. Looked up from germline, CDR1 is SEHNR and CDR2 is FQNEAQ (reference sequence). The trim removed 0 bases at V and 5 bases at J, leaving 15 bases unmatched. This CDR3 is built from 19 residues. The chain's CDR3 is CASSLASLLALGGTGELFF. CDR3 DNA: TGTGCCAGCAGCTTAGCCTCGTTACTAGCGTTAGGAGGAACCGGGGAGCTGTTTTTT.

The chain carries TRBV11-2 and TRBJ2-1; 12 nucleotides line up with TRBD2. CDR3 length: 16 residues. Germline V lookup: CDR1 SGHAT, CDR2 FQNNGV. V lost 5 bases, J lost 8 bases, and 10 bases stayed unmatched. The CDR3 region has the DNA TGTGCCAGCAGCCCCGTACTAGCGGGAGGATTGGATGAGCAGTTCTTC. The encoded protein is CASSPVLAGGLDEQFF.

The genes are TRBV5-1 and TRBJ2-5, with D tentatively TRBD2 (6 bases). CDR3 length: 13 residues. The germline V and J ends were trimmed by 4 bases and 3 bases, with 10 bases remaining between them. Per germline, CDR1 SGHRS and CDR2 YFSETQ. The CDR3 loop reads CASSRRGEETQYF. CDR3 nucleotide sequence: TGCGCCAGCAGCCGGCGGGGTGAAGAGACCCAGTACTTC.

The genes are TRBV6-1 and TRBJ1-2; D not certain. Per the germline V gene, CDR1 is MNHNS and CDR2 is SASEGT. The V end was cut by 7 bases, the J end by 3 bases, with 12 bases between. CDR3 length: 13 amino acids. CDR3 nucleotides: TGTGCCAGCAAAGAAGGGTTAGACTATGGCTACACCTTC. Translating it yields CASKEGLDYGYTF.

The chain has TRBV10-3 and TRBJ2-1; 10 bases match TRBD2. Germline lookup yields CDR1 ENHRY and CDR2 SYGVKD. The CDR3 is 14 amino acids. The J segment lost 6 bases and the V segment lost 3 bases, leaving 2 bases of the junction unmatched. CDR3 protein: CAISDRTSGNEQFF. As DNA, the CDR3 is TGTGCCATCAGTGATCGGACTAGCGGCAATGAGCAGTTCTTC.

The sample holds a few counts of this clone. V usage is TRBV30 and J usage is TRBJ2-3, with a possible D match to TRBD2 (5 bases). Trimming removed 1 base at V and 2 bases at J, with 10 bases between. The germline V gene encodes CDR1 GTSNPN and CDR2 SVGIG (reference sequence). CDR3 length: 14 residues. The CDR3 DNA reads TGTGCCTGGAGTGCCCCCCTAGCCACAGATACGCAGTATTTT. Translated: CAWSAPLATDTQYF.

The CDR3 sequence is CASSLGYGNTIYF. Here the CDR3 DNA reads TGTGCCAGCAGCTTAGGGTACGGAAACACCATATATTTT. The J gene is TRBJ1-3, the V gene TRBV7-9; no clear D. CDR3 length: 13 amino acids. V lost 1 base and J lost 4, with 5 bases in between. From germline, CDR1 is SEHNR and CDR2 FQNEAQ (reference sequence).

The V and J genes are TRBV30 and TRBJ1-3; weak D call: TRBD1 (6 bases). In germline, CDR1 is GTSNPN, CDR2 SVGIG (reference sequence). The germline V and J ends were trimmed by 8 bases and 1 base, with 15 bases remaining between them. This CDR3 is 14 amino acids long. This CDR3 is CAGGGQGSGNTIYF. CDR3 DNA sequence: TGTGCCGGAGGAGGGCAGGGGTCTGGAAACACCATATATTTT.

The V and J genes are TRBV6-6 and TRBJ2-5; 10 positions match TRBD1. The V gene's germline CDR1 is MNHNY and CDR2 SVGAGI (reference sequence). The CDR3 runs 15 residues. After removal of 0 bases from V and 5 bases from J, the junction contained 3 bases not matched to a gene. CDR3 sequence reads: CASSYSGQGGETQYF. Here the CDR3 DNA reads TGTGCCAGCAGTTACTCAGGACAGGGGGGGGAGACCCAGTACTTC.

In this sample, this clone turned up a few times. The rearrangement joins TRBV9 to TRBJ2-5, with 15 bases identical to TRBD2. The CDR3 has 17 residues. Germline V gene data show CDR1 as SGDLS and CDR2 as YYNGEE. With 0 bases clipped from V and 5 bases from J, the junction kept 5 bases outside the gene matches. This chain's CDR3 is CASSVGTSGRAYETQYF. CDR3 sequence (DNA): TGTGCCAGCAGCGTAGGGACTAGCGGGAGGGCCTATGAGACCCAGTACTTC.

V and J are TRBV7-2 and TRBJ1-2, with 9 bases that match TRBD1. After removal of 5 bases from V and 4 bases from J, the junction contained 5 bases not matched to a gene. Germline CDR1 reads SGHTA; CDR2 reads FQGNSA. This CDR3 is 14 amino acids long. The CDR3 here is CASSALGQGYGYTF. The CDR3 region has the DNA TGTGCCAGCAGCGCACTGGGACAGGGCTATGGCTACACCTTC.

V gene TRBV11-3 combines with J gene TRBJ2-4; TRBD1 aligns across 7 bases. CDR1 SGHNT and CDR2 YENEEA come from the germline V gene. Trimming took 4 bases from V and 8 from J; bases not matched to a gene: 8. The CDR3 is 14 amino acids. The CDR3 here is CASSSQGRMDIQYF. CDR3 coding DNA: TGTGCCAGCAGCTCACAGGGGCGGATGGACATTCAGTACTTC.